Presented here are 5 T cell receptor beta chains from one specimen sequenced in a study of beta chain features in type 1 diabetes. Study outcomes and limitations: TCRB CDR3s were moderately but significantly shorter in Type 1 diabetes patients in all four CD4+ subsets.

Their antigens are not known. Reverse transcribing all isolated RNA meant expressed TCRB transcripts were sequenced. The repertoire was sequenced with immunoSEQ multiplex PCR; TCRdb's copy has only in-frame clones and lacks some. The sample has around 300,000 clones, 15% seen once; the top ten hold roughly 0.015%. Sequences were obtained from naive CD4+ T cells from blood. Source of these receptors: a man younger than 35 with type 1 diabetes.

The rearrangement links TRBV11-2 to TRBJ2-5; perhaps TRBD2 as D (7 bases). There are 12 residues in the CDR3. The germline gives CDR1 SGHAT, CDR2 FQNNGV. CDR3 residues: CAYRGGEETQYF. Here the CDR3 DNA reads TGTGCATATAGGGGGGGGGAAGAGACCCAGTACTTC.

V is TRBV25-1 and J is TRBJ2-1; 9 bases fit TRBD2. The germline CDR1 and CDR2 sequences are MGHDK and SYGVNS. V lost 4 bases and J lost 8; bases outside the gene matches: 9. The CDR3 runs to 15 residues. The CDR3 sequence: CASSGGRALIDEQFF. CDR3 bases: TGTGCCAGCAGTGGCGGGAGGGCCCTCATAGATGAGCAGTTCTTC.

The chain couples TRBV18 to TRBJ1-6; tentatively, D is TRBD1 (5 bases). This CDR3 comprises 15 residues. The germline gives CDR1 KGHSH, CDR2 LQKENI. With 6 bases removed from V and 5 bases from J, the gap between germline ends came to 14 bases. CDR3 protein: CASSPSRADNSPLHF. CDR3 nucleotide sequence: TGTGCCAGCTCCCCCAGCAGGGCAGATAATTCACCCCTCCACTTT.

This rearrangement joins TRBV28 to TRBJ1-5, with D uncertain. CDR3 length: 13 residues. The germline V gene encodes CDR1 MDHEN and CDR2 SYDVKM. The ends were cut back, 5 bases at V and 13 bases at J, with 18 bases in the middle. The CDR3 here is CASSPQTITGQHF. Here the CDR3 DNA reads TGTGCCAGCAGTCCTCAGACCATCACGGGGCAGCATTTT.

This clone came up a few times. The genes are TRBV28 and TRBJ2-5; 14 positions match TRBD2. Germline V gene sequence: CDR1 MDHEN, CDR2 SYDVKM. V shed 6 bases, J shed 5 bases, and the junction held 11 bases outside the gene matches. The CDR3 covers 17 residues. CDR3 region: CASSRLAGGLDGETQYF. For the CDR3, the DNA is TGTGCCAGCAGCCGACTAGCGGGGGGGCTGGATGGGGAGACCCAGTACTTC.